This TCR beta chain is from a study of blood T cell repertoires in COVID-19. Overall study: Samples representing acute and convalescent COVID-19 were sourced from the United States, Italy and Spain.

CDR3 length equals 16 residues. V was pared by 3 bases and J by 3 bases, with 15 bases between. Germline assignment: CDR1 SEHNR and CDR2 FQNEAQ (reference sequence). In terms of age and location, participants ranged from roughly 18 to 95 years and lived in approximately 24 US areas. TCRdb's table, derived via immunoSEQ multiplex PCR, lists solely in-frame clones and lacks some. In the table there are about 220,000 clones, 88% of which are singletons. This TCR was sampled from a woman aged 25 to 45 who had recovered from COVID-19. The J gene is TRBJ1-3, the V gene TRBV7-9, with D possibly being TRBD1 (5 bases). The sample comprised PBMCs or T cells enriched from blood (not recorded which). CDR3 bases: TGTGCCAGCAGCTTGGTCCGGGGGTTTGGTGGAAACACCATATATTTT. It translates to CASSLVRGFGGNTIYF.